The entry that follows covers one TCR beta chain sequence. This sample is part of a study of blood T cell repertoires in COVID-19. The protocol was immunoSEQ multiplex PCR, while the TCRdb copy is restricted to in-frame clones and leaves out a portion. The table records some 150,000 clones, 70% to 85% of them present only once. The receptor was isolated from a man in his 60s who had recovered from COVID-19. Specimen: peripheral blood.

The CDR3 here is CASSPTGLEEKLFF. CDR3 bases: TGTGCCAGCTCACCGACAGGCCTAGAAGAAAAACTGTTTTTT. This rearrangement joins TRBV18 to TRBJ1-4; possible D gene TRBD1, 6 bases. The ends were cut back, 3 bases at V and 8 bases at J, with 13 bases in the middle. The CDR3 is 14 residues long. Germline loops: CDR1 KGHSH, CDR2 LQKENI.